This T cell receptor (beta chain) was observed in a study of cytomegalovirus exposure and HLA in healthy donors. Broader study findings: Within the data, a cluster of highly shared sequence variants was likely a sequencing artifact. In a later analysis, CMV-associated beta chains were mostly HLA-associated, it appeared.

The germline CDR1 and CDR2 sequences are GTSNPN and SVGIG (reference sequence). Losses at the gene ends were 3 bases for V and 3 bases for J; bases not matched to a gene: 8. The CDR3 is made up of 15 amino acids. As concerns this clone: Its antigen is not identified.

Both 60 Vbeta primers and 13 Jbeta primers went into the PCR. TCRdb's table, derived via immunoSEQ multiplex PCR, lists solely in-frame clones and lacks some. The sample holds about 57,000 clones, about 84% seen once. The sequence came from a male donor in good health and CMV-seronegative. Sequenced: PBMCs. The chain carries TRBV30 and TRBJ2-5, with 9 bases lining up with TRBD1. The CDR3 loop is CAWSPGTGLKETQYF. CDR3 sequence (DNA): TGTGCCTGGAGCCCCGGGACAGGGTTGAAAGAGACCCAGTACTTC.